This passage covers 4 T cell receptor beta chains from one sample sequenced in a study of blood T cell repertoires in COVID-19. The protocol was immunoSEQ multiplex PCR, while the TCRdb copy is restricted to in-frame clones and leaves out a portion. In the table there are approximately 210,000 clones, roughly nine tenths of which are singletons. Material: peripheral blood. The source of these receptors is a man aged 35 to 55 with acute or convalescent COVID-19.

The chain joins TRBV5-8 to TRBJ2-3; a weak D match, TRBD1 (5 bases). The CDR3 covers 16 residues. Trimming removed 0 bases from V and 1 base from J, with 12 bases in between. Looked up from germline, CDR1 is SGHTS and CDR2 is YDEGEE. Written as DNA, the CDR3 is TGTGCCAGCAGCTTGGGGGGCAGGGCCCGCACAGATACGCAGTATTTT. Translation: CASSLGGRARTDTQYF.

The chain couples TRBV2 to TRBJ1-2; D might be TRBD1 (6 bases). This CDR3 region has 14 residues. Trimming stripped 3 bases from V and 7 bases from J, with 15 bases between. Germline CDR1 reads SNHLY; CDR2 reads FYNNEI. In DNA, the CDR3 is TGTGCCAGCAGTGATTGGGGGCTAGGTGGTGGCTACACCTTC. As protein: CASSDWGLGGGYTF.

This sequence joins TRBV11-1 and TRBJ1-6; 8 nucleotides align to TRBD1. V dropped 6 bases and J dropped 5; count of bases not matched to a gene: 3. This CDR3 region has 14 residues. Germline V gene lookup returns CDR1 SGHAT and CDR2 FQDESV (reference sequence). The CDR3 sequence: CASSRTGNNSPLHF. Written as DNA, the CDR3 is TGTGCCAGCAGTCGGACAGGGAATAATTCACCCCTCCACTTT.

The chain couples TRBV24-1 to TRBJ2-1; 16 bases fit TRBD2. Germline assignment: CDR1 KGHDR and CDR2 SFDVKD. V lost 9 bases to trimming and J lost 4 bases; unmatched junction nucleotides: 2. This CDR3 region has 15 residues. This CDR3 is CATGTSGGDYNEQFF. CDR3 coding DNA: TGTGCCACCGGGACTAGCGGGGGGGATTACAATGAGCAGTTCTTC.